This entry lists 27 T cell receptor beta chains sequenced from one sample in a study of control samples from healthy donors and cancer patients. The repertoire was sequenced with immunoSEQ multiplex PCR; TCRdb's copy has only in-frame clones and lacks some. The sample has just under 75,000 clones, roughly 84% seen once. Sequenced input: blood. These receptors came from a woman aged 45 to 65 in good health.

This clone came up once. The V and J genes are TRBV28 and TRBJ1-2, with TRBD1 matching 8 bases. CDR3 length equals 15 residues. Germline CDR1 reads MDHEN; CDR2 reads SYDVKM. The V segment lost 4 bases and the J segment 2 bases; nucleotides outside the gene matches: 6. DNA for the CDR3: TGTGCCAGCAGTTACCGACAGGGGTTCAACTATGGCTACACCTTC. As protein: CASSYRQGFNYGYTF.

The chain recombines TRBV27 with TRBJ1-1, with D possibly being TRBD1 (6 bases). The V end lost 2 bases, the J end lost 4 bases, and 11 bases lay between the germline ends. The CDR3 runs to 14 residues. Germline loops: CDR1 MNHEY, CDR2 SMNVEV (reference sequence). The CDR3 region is CASSLQGRGTEAFF. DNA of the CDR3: TGTGCCAGCAGTTTACAGGGGCGCGGCACTGAAGCTTTCTTT.

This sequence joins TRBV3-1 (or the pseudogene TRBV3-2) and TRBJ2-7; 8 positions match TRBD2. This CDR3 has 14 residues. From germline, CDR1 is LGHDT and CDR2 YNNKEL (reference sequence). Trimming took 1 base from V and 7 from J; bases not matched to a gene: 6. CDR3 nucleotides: TGTGCCAGCAGCCAAGGACTAGCGCTCGGGGAGCAGTACTTC. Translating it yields CASSQGLALGEQYF.

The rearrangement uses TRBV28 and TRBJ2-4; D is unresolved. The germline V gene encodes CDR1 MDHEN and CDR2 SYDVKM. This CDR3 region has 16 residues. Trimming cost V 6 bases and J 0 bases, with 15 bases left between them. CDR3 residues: CASSGSGSVAKNIQYF. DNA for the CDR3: TGTGCCAGCAGCGGAAGTGGGTCGGTAGCCAAAAACATTCAGTACTTC.

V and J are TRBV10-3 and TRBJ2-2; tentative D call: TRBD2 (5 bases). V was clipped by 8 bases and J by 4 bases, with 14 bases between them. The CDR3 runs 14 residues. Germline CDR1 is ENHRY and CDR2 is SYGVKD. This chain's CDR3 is CAIGVSGVTGELFF. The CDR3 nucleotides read TGTGCCATCGGCGTTTCCGGGGTCACCGGGGAGCTGTTTTTT.

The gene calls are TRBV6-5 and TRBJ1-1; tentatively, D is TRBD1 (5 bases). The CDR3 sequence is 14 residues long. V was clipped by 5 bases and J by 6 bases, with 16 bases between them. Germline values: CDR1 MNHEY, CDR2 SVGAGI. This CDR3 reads CASSRGTARAEAFF. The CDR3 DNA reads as TGTGCCAGCAGTCGAGGGACCGCCCGAGCTGAAGCTTTCTTT.

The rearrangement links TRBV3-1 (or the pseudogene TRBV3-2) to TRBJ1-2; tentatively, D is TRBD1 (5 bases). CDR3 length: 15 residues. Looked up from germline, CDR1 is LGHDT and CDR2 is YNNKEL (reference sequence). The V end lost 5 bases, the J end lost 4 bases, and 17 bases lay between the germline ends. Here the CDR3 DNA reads TGTGCCAGCAGCTTGGGTAAAACAGGTGCCTATGGCTACACCTTC. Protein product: CASSLGKTGAYGYTF.

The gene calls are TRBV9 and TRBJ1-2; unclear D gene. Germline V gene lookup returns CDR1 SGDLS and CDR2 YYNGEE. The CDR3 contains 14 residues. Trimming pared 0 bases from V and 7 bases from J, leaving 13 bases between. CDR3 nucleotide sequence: TGTGCCAGCAGCGTAGATTACCCCTTGGGTGGCTACACCTTC. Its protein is CASSVDYPLGGYTF.

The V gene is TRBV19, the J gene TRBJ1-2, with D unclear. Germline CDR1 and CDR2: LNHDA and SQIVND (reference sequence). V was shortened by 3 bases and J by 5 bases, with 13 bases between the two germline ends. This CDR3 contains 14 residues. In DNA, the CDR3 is TGTGCCAGTAGTATCCGTCGGCAAGGATATGGCTACACCTTC. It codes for CASSIRRQGYGYTF.

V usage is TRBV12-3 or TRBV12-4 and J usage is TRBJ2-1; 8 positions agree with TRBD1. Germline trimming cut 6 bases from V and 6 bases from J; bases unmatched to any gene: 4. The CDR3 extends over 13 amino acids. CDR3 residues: CASSQGQANEQFF. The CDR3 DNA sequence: TGTGCCAGCAGCCAGGGACAGGCCAATGAGCAGTTCTTC.

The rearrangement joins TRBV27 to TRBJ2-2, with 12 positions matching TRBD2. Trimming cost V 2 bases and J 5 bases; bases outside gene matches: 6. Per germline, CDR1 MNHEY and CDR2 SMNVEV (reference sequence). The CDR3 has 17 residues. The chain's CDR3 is CASSLHGLAGGTGELFF. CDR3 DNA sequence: TGTGCCAGCAGTTTACATGGGCTAGCGGGAGGGACCGGGGAGCTGTTTTTT.

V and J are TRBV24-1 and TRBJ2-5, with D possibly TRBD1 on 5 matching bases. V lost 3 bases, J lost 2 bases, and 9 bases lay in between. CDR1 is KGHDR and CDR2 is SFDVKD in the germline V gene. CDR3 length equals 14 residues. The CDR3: CATSDPTVQETQYF. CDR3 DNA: TGTGCCACCAGTGATCCGACAGTGCAAGAGACCCAGTACTTC.

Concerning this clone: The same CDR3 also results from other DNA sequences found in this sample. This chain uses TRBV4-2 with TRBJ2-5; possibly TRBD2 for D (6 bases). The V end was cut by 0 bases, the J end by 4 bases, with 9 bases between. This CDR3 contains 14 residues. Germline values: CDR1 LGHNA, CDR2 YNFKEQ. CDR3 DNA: TGTGCCAGCAGCCAAGATGGGGGGTCAGAGACCCAGTACTTC. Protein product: CASSQDGGSETQYF.

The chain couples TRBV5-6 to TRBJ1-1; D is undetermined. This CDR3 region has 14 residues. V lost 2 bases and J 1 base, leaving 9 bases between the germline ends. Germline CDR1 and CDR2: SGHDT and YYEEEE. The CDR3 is CASSFTVGNTEAFF. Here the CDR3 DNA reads TGTGCCAGCAGCTTTACAGTGGGGAACACTGAAGCTTTCTTT.

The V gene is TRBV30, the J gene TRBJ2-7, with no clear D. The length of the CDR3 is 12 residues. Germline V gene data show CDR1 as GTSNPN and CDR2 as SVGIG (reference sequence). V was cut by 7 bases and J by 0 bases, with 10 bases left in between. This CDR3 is CASRRASYEQYF. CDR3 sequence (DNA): TGTGCCTCGAGACGGGCCTCCTACGAGCAGTACTTC.

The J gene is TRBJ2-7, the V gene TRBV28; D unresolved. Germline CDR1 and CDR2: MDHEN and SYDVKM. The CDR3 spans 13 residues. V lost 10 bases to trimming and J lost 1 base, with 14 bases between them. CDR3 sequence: CANPGVESYEQYF. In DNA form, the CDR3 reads TGTGCCAACCCTGGGGTAGAATCCTACGAGCAGTACTTC.

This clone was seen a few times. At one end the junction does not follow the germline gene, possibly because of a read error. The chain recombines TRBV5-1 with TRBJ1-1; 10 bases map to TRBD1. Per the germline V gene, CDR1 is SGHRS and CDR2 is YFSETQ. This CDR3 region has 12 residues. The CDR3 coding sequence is TGCGCCAGCAGCTGGGACAGGGGTGAAACTTTCTTT. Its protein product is CASSWDRGETFF.

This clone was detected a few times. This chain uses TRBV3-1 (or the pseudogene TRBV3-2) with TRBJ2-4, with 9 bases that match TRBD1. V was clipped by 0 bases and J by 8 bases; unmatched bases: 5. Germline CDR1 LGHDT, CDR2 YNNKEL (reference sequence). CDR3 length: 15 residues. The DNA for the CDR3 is TGTGCCAGCAGCCAAGATGGGACAGGGAAATACATTCAGTACTTC. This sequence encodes CASSQDGTGKYIQYF.

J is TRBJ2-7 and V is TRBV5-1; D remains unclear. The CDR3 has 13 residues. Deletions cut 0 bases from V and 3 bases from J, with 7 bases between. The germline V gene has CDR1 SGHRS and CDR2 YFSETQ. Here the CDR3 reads CASSLAPFYEQYF. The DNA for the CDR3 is TGCGCCAGCAGCTTGGCACCCTTCTACGAGCAGTACTTC.

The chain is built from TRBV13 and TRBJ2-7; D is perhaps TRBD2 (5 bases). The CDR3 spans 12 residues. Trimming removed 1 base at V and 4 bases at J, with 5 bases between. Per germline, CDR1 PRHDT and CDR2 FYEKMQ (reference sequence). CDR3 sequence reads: CASSLAGYEQYF. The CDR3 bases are TGTGCCAGCAGCTTAGCGGGATACGAGCAGTACTTC.

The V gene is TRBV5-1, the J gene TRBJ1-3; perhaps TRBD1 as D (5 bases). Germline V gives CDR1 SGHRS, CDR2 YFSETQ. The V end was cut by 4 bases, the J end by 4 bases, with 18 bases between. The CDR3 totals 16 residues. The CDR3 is CASSGGTGLGGNTIYF. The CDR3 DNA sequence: TGCGCCAGCAGCGGGGGAACGGGATTAGGAGGAAACACCATATATTTT.

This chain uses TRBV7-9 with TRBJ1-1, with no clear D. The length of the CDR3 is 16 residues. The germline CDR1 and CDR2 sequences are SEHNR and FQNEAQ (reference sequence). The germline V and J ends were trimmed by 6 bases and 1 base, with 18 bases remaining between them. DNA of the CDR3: TGTGCCAGCAGGCCTAAGAGGCGGCAGTCGAACACTGAAGCTTTCTTT. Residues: CASRPKRRQSNTEAFF. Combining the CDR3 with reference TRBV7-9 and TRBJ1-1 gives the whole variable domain DTGVSQNPRHKITKRGQNVTFRCDPISEHNRLYWYRQTLGQGPEFLTYFQNEAQLEKSRLLSDRFSAERPKGSFSTLEIQRTEQGDSAMYLCASRPKRRQSNTEAFFGQGTRLTVV.

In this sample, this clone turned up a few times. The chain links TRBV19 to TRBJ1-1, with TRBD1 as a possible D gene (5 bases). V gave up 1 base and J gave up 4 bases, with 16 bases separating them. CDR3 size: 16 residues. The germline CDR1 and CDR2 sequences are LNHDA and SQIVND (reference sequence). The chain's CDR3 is CASSIGGPGRSTEAFF. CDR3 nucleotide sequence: TGTGCCAGTAGTATAGGGGGTCCGGGGCGGAGCACTGAAGCTTTCTTT.

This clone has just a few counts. The CDR3 region has the DNA TGTGCCAGCACCCAAGGGACCTACGAGCAGTACTTC. Encoded protein: CASTQGTYEQYF. The rearrangement joins TRBV2 to TRBJ2-7; D gene ambiguous. Per germline, CDR1 SNHLY and CDR2 FYNNEI. This CDR3 is built from 12 residues. V was pared by 7 bases and J by 2 bases, with 9 bases between. The full variable domain, completed using reference TRBV2 and TRBJ2-7, is EPEVTQTPSHQVTQMGQEVILRCVPISNHLYFYWYRQILGQKVEFLVSFYNNEISEKSEIFDDQFSVERPDGSNFTLKIRSTKLEDSAMYFCASTQGTYEQYFGPGTRLTVT.

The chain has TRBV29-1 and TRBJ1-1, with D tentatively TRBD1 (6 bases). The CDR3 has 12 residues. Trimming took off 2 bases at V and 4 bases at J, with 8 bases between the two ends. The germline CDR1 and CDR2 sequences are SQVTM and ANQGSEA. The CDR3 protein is CSVERGGTEAFF. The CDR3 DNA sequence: TGCAGCGTTGAAAGAGGGGGCACTGAAGCTTTCTTT.

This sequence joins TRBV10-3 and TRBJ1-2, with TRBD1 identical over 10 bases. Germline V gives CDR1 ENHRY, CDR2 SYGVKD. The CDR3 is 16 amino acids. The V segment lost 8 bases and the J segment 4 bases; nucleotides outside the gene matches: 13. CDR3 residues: CAIANKRQGAGYGYTF. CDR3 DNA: TGTGCCATCGCTAATAAAAGACAGGGGGCGGGCTATGGCTACACCTTC.

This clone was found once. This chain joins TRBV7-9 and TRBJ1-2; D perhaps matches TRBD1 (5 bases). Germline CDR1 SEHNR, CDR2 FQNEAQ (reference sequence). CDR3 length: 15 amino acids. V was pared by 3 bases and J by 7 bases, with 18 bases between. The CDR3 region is CASSLGGSIRSGYTF. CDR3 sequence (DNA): TGTGCCAGCAGCTTGGGGGGATCGATTCGTAGTGGCTACACCTTC.